This T cell receptor beta chain was identified during a study of OX40 agonist ivuxolimab in advanced cancers. Study-level points and caveats: Partial responders at 0.1-3.0 mg/kg had among the lowest clonal expansion. Relative to CD4+, CD8+ T cells held more expanded clones on average.

CDR1 SGHTA and CDR2 FQGNSA come from the germline V gene. Unmatched junction bases numbered 4, after V lost 1 base and J lost 5 bases. The CDR3 totals 15 residues. The data were produced by immunoSEQ multiplex PCR, yet TCRdb's version contains in-frame clones alone and is incomplete. The sample lists around 100,000 clones, 80% to 95% occurring once. Of note for this clone: Its cognate antigen is unknown.

The TCR originated in an adult with an advanced solid tumor such as melanoma, head and neck, liver or kidney cancer. The sample was CD4+ or CD8+ T cells sorted from blood, taken in a trial of the OX40 agonist ivuxolimab. V gene TRBV7-2 combines with J gene TRBJ2-3, with 9 bases lining up with TRBD2. CDR3 loop: CASSLGAGGGDTQYF. As DNA, the CDR3 is TGTGCCAGCAGCTTAGGGGCGGGAGGGGGAGATACGCAGTATTTT.